A selection of T cell receptor beta chains follows, all from one sample in a study of PD-L1 blockade in urothelial cancer. Produced via immunoSEQ multiplex PCR; TCRdb's table is partial and in-frame only. The table has tens of thousands of clones, over 65% seen once; the top ten hold 14%. Here the sequenced sample was PBMCs, taken around atezolizumab (anti-PD-L1) treatment. These receptor sequences come from a man aged 55 to 70 with urothelial cancer. Each CDR3 is given with its conserved first and last residue. D genes are given only for firm matches. Clone size is stated in some rows and not others, as once, few, many or a class when expanded.

j_call v_call clone_size d_call cdr3_aa cdr3_nt
TRBJ1-1 TRBV19 - - CASRVMGEAFF TGTGCCAGTAGGGTCATGGGCGAAGCTTTCTTT
TRBJ1-5 TRBV5-1 once - CASSLDPRSNQPQHF TGCGCCAGCAGCTTGGATCCGAGGAGCAATCAGCCCCAGCATTTT
TRBJ2-7 TRBV19 - - CASSIGLVSPYEQYF TGTGCCAGTAGTATAGGTCTAGTCTCACCCTACGAGCAGTACTTC
TRBJ2-1 TRBV11-3 - TRBD2 CASSLELAGPMVEQFF TGTGCCAGCAGCTTAGAACTAGCGGGTCCCATGGTGGAGCAGTTCTTC
TRBJ2-3 TRBV10-1 - - CASSESGTDTQYF TGCGCCAGCAGTGAATCGGGGACAGATACGCAGTATTTT
TRBJ2-2 TRBV19 once TRBD2 CASSWGGRNTGELFF TGTGCCAGTAGCTGGGGGGGTCGGAACACCGGGGAGCTGTTTTTT
TRBJ1-2 TRBV5-1 - TRBD1 CASSLDGTGSFFGYTF TGCGCCAGCAGCTTGGACGGGACAGGTAGTTTTTTTGGCTACACCTTC
TRBJ2-7 TRBV18 once - CASSQIPGHVSYEQYF TGTGCCAGCTCCCAAATTCCGGGACATGTGTCCTACGAGCAGTACTTC
TRBJ1-4 TRBV30 - TRBD1 CAWRPGQRNEKLFF TGTGCCTGGCGTCCGGGACAGCGAAATGAAAAACTGTTTTTT
TRBJ2-7 TRBV27 - - CASAPRQGRGEQYF TGTGCCAGCGCGCCACGACAGGGGAGGGGCGAGCAGTACTTC
TRBJ2-7 TRBV6-6 - TRBD2 CASSLGTSGRYEQYF TGTGCCAGCAGCCTCGGGACTAGCGGGAGGTACGAGCAGTACTTC
TRBJ1-2 TRBV6-6 - - CASSYTPGRRGGYTF TGTGCCAGCAGTTACACCCCCGGGAGGCGAGGTGGCTACACCTTC
TRBJ1-1 TRBV5-1 - TRBD1 CASSLGTGNTEAFF TGCGCCAGCAGCTTGGGGACAGGGAACACTGAAGCTTTCTTT
TRBJ2-7 TRBV11-2 once TRBD2 CASSLVGTSGSRYEQYF TGTGCCAGCAGCTTAGTCGGGACTAGCGGGAGTAGGTACGAGCAGTACTTC
TRBJ2-2 TRBV6-5 - TRBD2 CASSSSGGGTGELFF TGTGCCAGCAGTTCTAGCGGGGGTGGCACCGGGGAGCTGTTTTTT
TRBJ2-7 TRBV25-1 - - CASSDSGTYEQYF TGTGCCAGCAGTGATTCGGGTACCTACGAGCAGTACTTC
TRBJ2-7 TRBV5-1 - TRBD1 CASRRTGAYEQYF TGCGCCAGCAGGAGGACAGGGGCCTACGAGCAGTACTTC
TRBJ2-1 TRBV7-9 few TRBD2 CASSPWGAGGREQFF TGTGCCAGCAGCCCCTGGGGAGCGGGGGGCCGAGAGCAGTTCTTC
TRBJ1-2 TRBV30 - - CAWSGQVYGYTF TGTGCCTGGAGTGGACAAGTCTATGGCTACACCTTC
TRBJ1-4 TRBV28 once - CASRSWGQMFF TGTGCCAGCAGGTCCTGGGGGCAAATGTTTTTT
TRBJ2-3 TRBV5-1 - TRBD2 CASSLEGTSGRWSTDTQYF TGCGCCAGCAGCTTGGAAGGGACTAGCGGGAGGTGGAGCACAGATACGCAGTATTTT
TRBJ2-6 TRBV19 - TRBD1 CASSIARDRVLSGANVLTF TGTGCCAGTAGTATAGCCCGGGACAGGGTCTTGTCTGGGGCCAACGTCCTGACTTTC
TRBJ2-7 TRBV6-1 - TRBD2 CASLRGVGGIYEQYF TGTGCCAGCCTACGGGGGGTTGGCGGGATCTACGAGCAGTACTTC
TRBJ1-6 TRBV5-6 - - CASSLGVTYNSPLHF TGTGCCAGCAGCTTGGGCGTCACCTATAATTCACCCCTCCACTTT
TRBJ2-1 TRBV29-1 once TRBD2 CSAALAGVYNEQFF TGCAGCGCCGCACTAGCGGGGGTTTACAATGAGCAGTTCTTC
TRBJ2-7 TRBV19 - - CASSMNRNSYEQYF TGTGCCAGTAGTATGAACAGGAATTCCTACGAGCAGTACTTC
TRBJ2-1 TRBV4-2 medium-sized TRBD2 CASKLTSGYNEQFF TGTGCCAGCAAATTGACTAGCGGCTACAATGAGCAGTTCTTC
TRBJ2-3 TRBV7-2 - - CASSPMGSTDTQYF TGTGCCAGCAGCCCAATGGGCAGCACAGATACGCAGTATTTT
TRBJ2-5 TRBV7-2 - - CASSTSQQETQYF TGTGCCAGCTCCACATCCCAGCAAGAGACCCAGTACTTC
TRBJ2-5 TRBV7-2 - TRBD2 CASSPPRYSGGRETQYF TGTGCCAGCAGCCCACCCCGGTATAGCGGGGGGAGAGAGACCCAGTACTTC
TRBJ1-3 TRBV5-1 - - CASSLEAESSGNTIYF TGCGCCAGCAGCTTGGAGGCGGAAAGCTCTGGAAACACCATATATTTT
TRBJ2-7 TRBV28 - TRBD1 CASRLLGGDEQYF TGTGCCAGCAGACTGTTAGGGGGCGACGAGCAGTACTTC
TRBJ1-2 TRBV6-5 - - CASSQIPGDYGYTF TGTGCCAGCAGTCAAATTCCGGGGGACTATGGCTACACCTTC
TRBJ2-2 TRBV4-1 - - CASSPLGPGILLRAGELFF TGCGCCAGCAGCCCTCTCGGGCCAGGGATTCTTTTACGGGCCGGGGAGCTGTTTTTT
TRBJ1-2 TRBV30 - TRBD1 CAWTEILGTGNGYTF TGTGCCTGGACTGAAATCTTAGGGACAGGGAATGGCTACACCTTC
TRBJ1-1 TRBV30 - TRBD1 CACPGDRGINTEAFF TGTGCCTGCCCGGGAGACAGGGGGATTAACACTGAAGCTTTCTTT
TRBJ2-7 TRBV5-1 - - CASSLGPPGDSSYEQYF TGCGCCAGCAGCTTGGGCCCTCCGGGTGACTCCTCCTACGAGCAGTACTTC
TRBJ2-7 TRBV6-5 once - CASSPIPRSEQYF TGTGCCAGCAGCCCTATTCCTAGGTCCGAGCAGTACTTC
TRBJ1-5 TRBV4-2 - - CASSQDRDRQPQHF TGTGCCAGCAGCCAAGACAGGGATAGGCAGCCCCAGCATTTT
TRBJ2-3 TRBV2 - TRBD2 CASSPFIAGAGTDTQYF TGTGCCAGCAGTCCGTTTATAGCGGGAGCGGGCACAGATACGCAGTATTTT